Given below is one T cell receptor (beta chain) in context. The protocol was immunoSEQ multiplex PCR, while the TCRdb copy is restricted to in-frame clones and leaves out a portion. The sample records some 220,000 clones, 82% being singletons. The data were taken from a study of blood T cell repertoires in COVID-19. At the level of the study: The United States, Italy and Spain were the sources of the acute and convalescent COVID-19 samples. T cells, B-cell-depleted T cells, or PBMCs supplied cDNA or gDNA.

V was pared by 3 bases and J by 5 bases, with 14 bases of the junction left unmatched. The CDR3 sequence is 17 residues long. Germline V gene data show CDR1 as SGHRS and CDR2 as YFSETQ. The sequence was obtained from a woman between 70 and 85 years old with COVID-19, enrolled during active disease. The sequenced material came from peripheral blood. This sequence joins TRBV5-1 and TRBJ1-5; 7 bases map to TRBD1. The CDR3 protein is CASSSMATTGTDQPQHF. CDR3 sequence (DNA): TGCGCCAGCAGCTCCATGGCAACGACAGGGACTGATCAGCCCCAGCATTTT.